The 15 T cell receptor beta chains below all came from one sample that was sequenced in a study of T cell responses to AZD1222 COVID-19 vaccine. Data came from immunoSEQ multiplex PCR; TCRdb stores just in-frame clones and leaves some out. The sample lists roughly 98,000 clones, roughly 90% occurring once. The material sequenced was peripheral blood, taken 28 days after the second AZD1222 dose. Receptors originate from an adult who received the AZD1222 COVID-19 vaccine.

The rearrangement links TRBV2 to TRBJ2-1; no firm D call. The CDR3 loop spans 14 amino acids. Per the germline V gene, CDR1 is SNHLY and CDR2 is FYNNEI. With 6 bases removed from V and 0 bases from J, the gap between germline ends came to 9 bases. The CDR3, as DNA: TGTGCCAGCAGGGGCATTTCCTCCTACAATGAGCAGTTCTTC. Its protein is CASRGISSYNEQFF. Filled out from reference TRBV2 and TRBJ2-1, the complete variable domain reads EPEVTQTPSHQVTQMGQEVILRCVPISNHLYFYWYRQILGQKVEFLVSFYNNEISEKSEIFDDQFSVERPDGSNFTLKIRSTKLEDSAMYFCASRGISSYNEQFFGPGTRLTVL.

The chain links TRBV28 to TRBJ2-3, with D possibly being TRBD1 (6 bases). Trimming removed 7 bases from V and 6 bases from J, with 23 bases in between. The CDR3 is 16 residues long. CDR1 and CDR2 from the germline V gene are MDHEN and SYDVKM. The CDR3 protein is CASNELQGRGTDTQYF. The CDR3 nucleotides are TGTGCCAGCAACGAACTTCAGGGGAGAGGAACCGATACGCAGTATTTT.

CDR3 in DNA: TGTGCCAGCACCCTAAACAGCGGGAGGAACAATGAGCAGTTCTTC. Its translation is CASTLNSGRNNEQFF. This chain joins TRBV4-2 and TRBJ2-1; TRBD2 matches 9 bases. Germline-derived CDR1 and CDR2 are LGHNA and YNFKEQ. This CDR3 has 15 amino acids. V shed 7 bases and J 5 bases; nucleotides not matched to a gene: 9.

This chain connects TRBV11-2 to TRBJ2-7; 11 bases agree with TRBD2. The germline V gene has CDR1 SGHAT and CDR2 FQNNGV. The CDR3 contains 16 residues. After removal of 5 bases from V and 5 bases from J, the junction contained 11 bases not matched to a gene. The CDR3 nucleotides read TGTGCCAGCAGCCTCCGGGGGGGACTAGCGGACAACGAGCAGTACTTC. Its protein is CASSLRGGLADNEQYF.

The CDR3 region has the DNA TGCGCCAGCAGGCCCTCAGGGGGCACTGAAGCTTTCTTT. The encoded protein is CASRPSGGTEAFF. The rearrangement links TRBV10-1 to TRBJ1-1, with TRBD1 matching 7 bases. The CDR3 is 13 amino acids. V shed 6 bases and J 4 bases; nucleotides not matched to a gene: 5. Germline V gene lookup returns CDR1 WNHNN and CDR2 SYGVQD (reference sequence).

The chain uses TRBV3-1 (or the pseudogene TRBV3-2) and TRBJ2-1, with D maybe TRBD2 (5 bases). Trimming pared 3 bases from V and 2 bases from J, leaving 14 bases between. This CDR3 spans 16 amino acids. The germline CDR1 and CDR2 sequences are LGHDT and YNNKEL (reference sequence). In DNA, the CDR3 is TGTGCCAGCAGCCACGAGCGGAGCCCCCCCTACAATGAGCAGTTCTTC. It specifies CASSHERSPPYNEQFF.

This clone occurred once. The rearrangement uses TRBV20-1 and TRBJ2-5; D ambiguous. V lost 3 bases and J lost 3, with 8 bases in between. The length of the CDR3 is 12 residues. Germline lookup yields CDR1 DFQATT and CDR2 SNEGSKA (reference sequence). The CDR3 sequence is CSASGLEETQYF. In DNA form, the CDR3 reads TGCAGTGCTAGTGGCCTAGAAGAGACCCAGTACTTC.

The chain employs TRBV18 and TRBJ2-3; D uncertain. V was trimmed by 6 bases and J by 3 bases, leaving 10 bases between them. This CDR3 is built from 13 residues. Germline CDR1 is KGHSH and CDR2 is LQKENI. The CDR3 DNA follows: TGTGCCAGCTCTCAGCTTAATACAGATACGCAGTATTTT. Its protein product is CASSQLNTDTQYF.

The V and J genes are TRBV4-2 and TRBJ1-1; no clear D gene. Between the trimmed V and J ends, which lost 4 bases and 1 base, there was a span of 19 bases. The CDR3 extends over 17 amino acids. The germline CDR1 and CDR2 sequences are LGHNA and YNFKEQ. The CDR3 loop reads CASSPRDQEISNTEAFF. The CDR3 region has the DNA TGTGCCAGCAGCCCCCGCGACCAGGAGATTTCGAACACTGAAGCTTTCTTT.

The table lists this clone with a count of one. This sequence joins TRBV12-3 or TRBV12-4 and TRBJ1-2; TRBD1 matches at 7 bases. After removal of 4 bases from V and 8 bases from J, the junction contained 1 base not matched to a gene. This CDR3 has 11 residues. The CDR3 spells CASSSRGGYTF. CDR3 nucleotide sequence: TGTGCCAGCAGTTCCAGGGGGGGCTACACCTTC.

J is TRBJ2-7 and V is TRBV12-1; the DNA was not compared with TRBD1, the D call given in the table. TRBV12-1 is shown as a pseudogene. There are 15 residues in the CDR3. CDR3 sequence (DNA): TGTGCCAGCAGCAACGGACAGGGGACTTCCTACGAGCAGTACTTC. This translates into CASSNGQGTSYEQYF.

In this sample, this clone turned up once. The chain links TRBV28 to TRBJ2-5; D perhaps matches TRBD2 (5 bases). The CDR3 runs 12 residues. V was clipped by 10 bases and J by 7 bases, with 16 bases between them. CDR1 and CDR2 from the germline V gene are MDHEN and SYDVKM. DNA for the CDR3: TGTGCCACCAGGATCGGGGAAGCGACCCAGTACTTC. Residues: CATRIGEATQYF.

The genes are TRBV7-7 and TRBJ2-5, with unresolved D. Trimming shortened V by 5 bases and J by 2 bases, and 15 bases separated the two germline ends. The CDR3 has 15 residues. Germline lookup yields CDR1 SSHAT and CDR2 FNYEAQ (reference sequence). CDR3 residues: CASSALSSYQETQYF. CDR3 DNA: TGTGCCAGCAGCGCTTTGAGTTCATATCAAGAGACCCAGTACTTC.

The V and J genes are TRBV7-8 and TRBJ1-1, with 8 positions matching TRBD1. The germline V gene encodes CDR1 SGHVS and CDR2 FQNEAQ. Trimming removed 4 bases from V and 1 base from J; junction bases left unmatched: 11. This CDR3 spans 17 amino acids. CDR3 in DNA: TGTGCCAGCAGCTCAGGGACAGGCGGTTTTCAGAACACTGAAGCTTTCTTT. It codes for CASSSGTGGFQNTEAFF.

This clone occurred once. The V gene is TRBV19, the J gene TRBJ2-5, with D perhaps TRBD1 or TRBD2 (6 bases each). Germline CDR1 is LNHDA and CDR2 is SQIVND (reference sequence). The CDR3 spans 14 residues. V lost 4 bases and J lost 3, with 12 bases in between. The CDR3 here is CASSTMRGEETQYF. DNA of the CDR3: TGTGCCAGTAGTACCATGAGGGGGGAAGAGACCCAGTACTTC.